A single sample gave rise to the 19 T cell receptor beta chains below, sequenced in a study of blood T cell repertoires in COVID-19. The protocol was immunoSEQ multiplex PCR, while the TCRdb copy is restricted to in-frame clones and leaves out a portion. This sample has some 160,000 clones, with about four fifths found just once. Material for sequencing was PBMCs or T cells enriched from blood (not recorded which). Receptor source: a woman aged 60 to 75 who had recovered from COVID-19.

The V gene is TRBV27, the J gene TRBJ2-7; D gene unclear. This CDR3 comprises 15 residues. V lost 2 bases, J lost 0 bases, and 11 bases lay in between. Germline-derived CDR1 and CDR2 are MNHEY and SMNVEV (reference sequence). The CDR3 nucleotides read TGTGCCAGCAGTTTAGACCGCCAGGCCTCCTACGAGCAGTACTTC. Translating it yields CASSLDRQASYEQYF.

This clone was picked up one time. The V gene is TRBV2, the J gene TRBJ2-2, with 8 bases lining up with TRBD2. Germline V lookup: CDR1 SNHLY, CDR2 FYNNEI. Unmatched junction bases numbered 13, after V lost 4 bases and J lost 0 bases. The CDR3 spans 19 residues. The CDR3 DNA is TGTGCCAGCAGTGCCTTTAGCGGGGTCTACCTTACGAACACCGGGGAGCTGTTTTTT. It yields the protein CASSAFSGVYLTNTGELFF.

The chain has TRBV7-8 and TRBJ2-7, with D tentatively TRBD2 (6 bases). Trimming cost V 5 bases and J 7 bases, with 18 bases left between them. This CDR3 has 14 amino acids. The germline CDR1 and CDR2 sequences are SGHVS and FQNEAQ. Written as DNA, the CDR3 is TGTGCCAGCAGCCCCCGGAGGGCTTCGGGTGAGCAGTACTTC. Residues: CASSPRRASGEQYF.

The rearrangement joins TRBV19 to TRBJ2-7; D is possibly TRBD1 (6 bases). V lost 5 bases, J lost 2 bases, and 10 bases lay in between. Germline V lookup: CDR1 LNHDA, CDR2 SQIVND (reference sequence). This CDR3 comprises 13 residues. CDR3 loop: CASSWDITYEQYF. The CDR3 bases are TGTGCCAGTAGTTGGGACATAACCTACGAGCAGTACTTC. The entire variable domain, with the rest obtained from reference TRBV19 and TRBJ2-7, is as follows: DGGITQSPKYLFRKEGQNVTLSCEQNLNHDAMYWYRQDPGQGLRLIYYSQIVNDFQKGDIAEGYSVSREKKESFPLTVTSAQKNPTAFYLCASSWDITYEQYFGPGTRLTVT.

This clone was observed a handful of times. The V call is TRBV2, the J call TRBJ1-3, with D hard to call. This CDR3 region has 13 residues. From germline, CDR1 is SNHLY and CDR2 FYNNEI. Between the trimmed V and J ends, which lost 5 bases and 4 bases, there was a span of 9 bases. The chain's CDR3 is CASSRNQGNTIYF. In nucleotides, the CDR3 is TGTGCCAGCAGTCGCAACCAGGGAAACACCATATATTTT.

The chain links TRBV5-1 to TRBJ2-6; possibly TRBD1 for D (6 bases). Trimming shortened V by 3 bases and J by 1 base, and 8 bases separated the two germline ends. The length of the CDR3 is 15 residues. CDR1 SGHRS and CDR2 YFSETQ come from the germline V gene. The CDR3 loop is CASSSQGSGANVLTF. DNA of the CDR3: TGCGCCAGCAGCTCGCAGGGGTCTGGGGCCAACGTCCTGACTTTC.

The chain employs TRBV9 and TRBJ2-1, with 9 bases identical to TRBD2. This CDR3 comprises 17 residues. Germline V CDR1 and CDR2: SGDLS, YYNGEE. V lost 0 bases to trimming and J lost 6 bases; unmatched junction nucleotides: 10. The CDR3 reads CASSVAQGSGGPNEQFF. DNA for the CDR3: TGTGCCAGCAGCGTAGCTCAGGGTAGCGGGGGACCCAATGAGCAGTTCTTC.

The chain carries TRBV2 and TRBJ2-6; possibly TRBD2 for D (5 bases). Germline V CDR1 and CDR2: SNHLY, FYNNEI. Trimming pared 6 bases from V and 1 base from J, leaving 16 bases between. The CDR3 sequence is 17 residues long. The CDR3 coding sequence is TGTGCCAGCAGGACCGGACTCTTGGCGTCTGGGGCCAACGTCCTGACTTTC. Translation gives CASRTGLLASGANVLTF.

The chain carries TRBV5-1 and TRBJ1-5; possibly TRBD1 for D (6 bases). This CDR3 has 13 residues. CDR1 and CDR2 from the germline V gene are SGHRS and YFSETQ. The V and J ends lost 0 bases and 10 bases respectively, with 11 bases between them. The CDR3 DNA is TGCGCCAGCAGCTTGGACCCAGGGGATCCCCAGCATTTT. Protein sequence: CASSLDPGDPQHF.

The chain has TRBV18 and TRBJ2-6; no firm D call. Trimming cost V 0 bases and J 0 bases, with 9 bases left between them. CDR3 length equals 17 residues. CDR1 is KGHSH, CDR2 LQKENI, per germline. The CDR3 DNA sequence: TGTGCCAGCTCACCACCTGGCCTGGCCTCTGGGGCCAACGTCCTGACTTTC. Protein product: CASSPPGLASGANVLTF.

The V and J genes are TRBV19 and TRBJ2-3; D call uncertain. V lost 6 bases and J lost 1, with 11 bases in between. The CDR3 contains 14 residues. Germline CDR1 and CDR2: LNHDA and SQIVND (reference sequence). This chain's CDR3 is CASRLARGTDTQYF. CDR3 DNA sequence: TGTGCCAGTAGGTTAGCCCGTGGCACAGATACGCAGTATTTT.

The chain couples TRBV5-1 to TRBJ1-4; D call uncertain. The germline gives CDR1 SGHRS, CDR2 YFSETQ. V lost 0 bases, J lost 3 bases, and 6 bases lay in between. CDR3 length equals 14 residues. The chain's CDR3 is CASSLDSPNEKLFF. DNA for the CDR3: TGCGCCAGCAGCTTGGACAGCCCTAATGAAAAACTGTTTTTT.

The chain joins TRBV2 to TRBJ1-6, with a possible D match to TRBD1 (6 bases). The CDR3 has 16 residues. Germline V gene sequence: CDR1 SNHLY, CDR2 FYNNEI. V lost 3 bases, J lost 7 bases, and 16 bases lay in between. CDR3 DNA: TGTGCCAGCAGTGAGACCCTCCGGGACAAGAATTCACCCCTCCACTTT. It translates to CASSETLRDKNSPLHF.

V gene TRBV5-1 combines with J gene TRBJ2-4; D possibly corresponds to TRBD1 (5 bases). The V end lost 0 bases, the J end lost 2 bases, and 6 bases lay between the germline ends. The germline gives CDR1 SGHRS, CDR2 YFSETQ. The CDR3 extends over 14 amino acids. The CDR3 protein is CASSLDRTKNIQYF. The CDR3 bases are TGCGCCAGCAGCTTGGACAGGACCAAAAACATTCAGTACTTC. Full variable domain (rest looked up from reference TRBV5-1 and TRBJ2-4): KAGVTQTPRYLIKTRGQQVTLSCSPISGHRSVSWYQQTPGQGLQFLFEYFSETQRNKGNFPGRFSGRQFSNSRSEMNVSTLELGDSALYLCASSLDRTKNIQYFGAGTRLSVL.

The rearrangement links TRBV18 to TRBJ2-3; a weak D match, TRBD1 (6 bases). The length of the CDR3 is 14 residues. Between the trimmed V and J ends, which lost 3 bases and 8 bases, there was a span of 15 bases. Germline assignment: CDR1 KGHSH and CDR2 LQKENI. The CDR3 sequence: CASSPGADGGTQYF. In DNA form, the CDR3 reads TGTGCCAGCTCACCGGGGGCGGACGGTGGTACGCAGTATTTT.

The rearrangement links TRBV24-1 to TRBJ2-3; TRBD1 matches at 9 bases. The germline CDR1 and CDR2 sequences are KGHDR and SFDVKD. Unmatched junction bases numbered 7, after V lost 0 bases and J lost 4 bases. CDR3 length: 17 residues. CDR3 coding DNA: TGTGCCACCAGTGATTTGCGACAGGGGGGGATGGCAGATACGCAGTATTTT. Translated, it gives CATSDLRQGGMADTQYF.

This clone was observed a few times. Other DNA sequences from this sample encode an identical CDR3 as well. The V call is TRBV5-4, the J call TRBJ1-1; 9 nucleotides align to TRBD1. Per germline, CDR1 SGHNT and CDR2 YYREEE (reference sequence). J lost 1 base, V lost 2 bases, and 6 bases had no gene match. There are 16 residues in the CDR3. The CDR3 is CASSLTGGVENTEAFF. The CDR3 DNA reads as TGTGCCAGCAGCTTAACAGGGGGCGTAGAGAACACTGAAGCTTTCTTT.

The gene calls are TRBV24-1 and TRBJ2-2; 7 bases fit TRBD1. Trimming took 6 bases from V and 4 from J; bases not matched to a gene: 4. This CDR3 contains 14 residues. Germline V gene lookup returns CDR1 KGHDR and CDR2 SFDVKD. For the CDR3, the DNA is TGTGCCACCAGTTGGGCAGGGGGCACCGGGGAGCTGTTTTTT. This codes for CATSWAGGTGELFF.

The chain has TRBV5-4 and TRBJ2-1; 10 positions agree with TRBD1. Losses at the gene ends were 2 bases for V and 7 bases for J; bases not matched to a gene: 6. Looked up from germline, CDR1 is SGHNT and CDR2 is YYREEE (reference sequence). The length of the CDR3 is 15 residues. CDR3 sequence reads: CASSFGDRGLNEQFF. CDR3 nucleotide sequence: TGTGCCAGCAGCTTCGGGGACAGGGGTTTAAATGAGCAGTTCTTC.